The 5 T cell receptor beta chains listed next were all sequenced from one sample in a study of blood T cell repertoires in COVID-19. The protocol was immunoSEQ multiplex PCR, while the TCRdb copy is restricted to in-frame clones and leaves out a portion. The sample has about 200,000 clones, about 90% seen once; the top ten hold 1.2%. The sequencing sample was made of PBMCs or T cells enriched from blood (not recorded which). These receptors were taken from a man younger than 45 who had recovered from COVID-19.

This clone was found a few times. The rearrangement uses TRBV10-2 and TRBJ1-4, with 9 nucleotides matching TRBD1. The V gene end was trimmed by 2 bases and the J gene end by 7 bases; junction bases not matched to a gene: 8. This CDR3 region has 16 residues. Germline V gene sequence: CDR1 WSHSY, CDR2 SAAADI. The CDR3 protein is CASSEVSGTGSEKLFF. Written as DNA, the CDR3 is TGCGCCAGCAGTGAGGTGTCGGGGACAGGGTCTGAAAAACTGTTTTTT.

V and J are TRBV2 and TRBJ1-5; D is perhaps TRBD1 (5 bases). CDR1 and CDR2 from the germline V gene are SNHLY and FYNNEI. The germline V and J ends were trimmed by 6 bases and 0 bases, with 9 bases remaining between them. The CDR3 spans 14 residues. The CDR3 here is CASSATVSNQPQHF. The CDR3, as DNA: TGTGCCAGCAGCGCGACAGTTAGCAATCAGCCCCAGCATTTT. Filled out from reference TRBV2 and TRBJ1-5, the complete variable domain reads EPEVTQTPSHQVTQMGQEVILRCVPISNHLYFYWYRQILGQKVEFLVSFYNNEISEKSEIFDDQFSVERPDGSNFTLKIRSTKLEDSAMYFCASSATVSNQPQHFGDGTRLSIL.

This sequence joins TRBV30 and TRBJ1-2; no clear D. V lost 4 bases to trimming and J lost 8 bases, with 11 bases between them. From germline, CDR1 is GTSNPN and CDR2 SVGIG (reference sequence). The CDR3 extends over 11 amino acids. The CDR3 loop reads CAWNQALGYTF. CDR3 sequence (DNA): TGTGCCTGGAATCAGGCCTTGGGCTACACCTTC.

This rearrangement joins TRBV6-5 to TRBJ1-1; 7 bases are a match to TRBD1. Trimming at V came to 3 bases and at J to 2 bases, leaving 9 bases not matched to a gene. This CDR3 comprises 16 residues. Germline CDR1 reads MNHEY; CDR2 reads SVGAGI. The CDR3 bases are TGTGCCAGCAGTTATCTTCGGGACAGAATCAACACTGAAGCTTTCTTT. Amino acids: CASSYLRDRINTEAFF.

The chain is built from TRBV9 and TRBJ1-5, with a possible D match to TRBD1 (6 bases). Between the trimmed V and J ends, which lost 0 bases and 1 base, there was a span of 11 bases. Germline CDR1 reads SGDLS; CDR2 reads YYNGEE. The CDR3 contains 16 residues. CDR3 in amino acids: CASSVGGGESNQPQHF. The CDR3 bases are TGTGCCAGCAGCGTAGGGGGGGGCGAAAGCAATCAGCCCCAGCATTTT. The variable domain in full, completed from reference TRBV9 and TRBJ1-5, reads DSGVTQTPKHLITATGQRVTLRCSPRSGDLSVYWYQQSLDQGLQFLIQYYNGEERAKGNILERFSAQQFPDLHSELNLSSLELGDSALYFCASSVGGGESNQPQHFGDGTRLSIL.